This T cell receptor beta chain was sequenced during a study of OX40 agonist ivuxolimab in advanced cancers. Germline CDR1 and CDR2: SGHTA and FQGNSA. V shed 5 bases and J shed 4 bases, with 17 bases lying between them. The CDR3 contains 16 residues. TCRdb's copy holds only in-frame clones and misses some; the assay was immunoSEQ multiplex PCR. The sample has over 80,000 clones, 86% seen once. Regarding this clone: Its target is unknown.

The investigators sampled blood at baseline, at cycle 4 day 1, and at cycle 7 day 1. The study, taken as a whole, reports: The expanded peripheral T cells' antigen specificity was not determined. Some of the nonresponding patients also showed low levels of normalized T-cell clonal expansion. CD4+ and CD8+ blood T cells expanded clonally by week 6 at 0.1 to 3.0 mg/kg.

This receptor was obtained from an adult with an advanced solid tumor such as melanoma, head and neck, liver or kidney cancer. The rearrangement links TRBV7-2 to TRBJ1-4, with no clear D. The source was CD4+ or CD8+ T cells sorted from blood, collected in a trial of the OX40 agonist ivuxolimab. The CDR3 coding sequence is TGTGCCAGCAGCCTAGGCCGATGGGGTGGTAATGAAAAACTGTTTTTT. Translated: CASSLGRWGGNEKLFF.